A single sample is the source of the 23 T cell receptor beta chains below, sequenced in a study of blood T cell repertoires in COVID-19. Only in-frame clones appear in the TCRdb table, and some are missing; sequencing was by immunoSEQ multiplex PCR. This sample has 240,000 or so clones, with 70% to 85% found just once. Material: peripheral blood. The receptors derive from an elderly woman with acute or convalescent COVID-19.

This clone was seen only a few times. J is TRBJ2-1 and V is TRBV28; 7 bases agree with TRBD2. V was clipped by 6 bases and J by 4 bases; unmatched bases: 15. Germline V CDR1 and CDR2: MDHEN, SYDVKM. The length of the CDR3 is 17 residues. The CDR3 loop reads CASRWGGTPEMYNEQFF. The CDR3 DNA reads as TGTGCCAGCAGATGGGGAGGGACTCCCGAAATGTACAATGAGCAGTTCTTC.

DNA of the CDR3: TGTGCCAGCAGCACAGGACGGCAGAACACTGAAGCTTTCTTT. Protein: CASSTGRQNTEAFF. This chain joins TRBV5-8 and TRBJ1-1, with D possibly TRBD1 on 5 matching bases. This CDR3 region has 14 residues. CDR1 and CDR2 (germline): SGHTS, YDEGEE. V lost 4 bases and J lost 1, with 11 bases in between.

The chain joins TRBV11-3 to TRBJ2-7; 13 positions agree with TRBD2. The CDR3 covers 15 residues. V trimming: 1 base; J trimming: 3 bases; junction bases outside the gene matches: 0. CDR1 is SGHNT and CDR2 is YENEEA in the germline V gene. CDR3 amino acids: CASSLGTSGSYEQYF. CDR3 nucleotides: TGTGCCAGCAGCTTAGGGACTAGCGGGAGCTACGAGCAGTACTTC.

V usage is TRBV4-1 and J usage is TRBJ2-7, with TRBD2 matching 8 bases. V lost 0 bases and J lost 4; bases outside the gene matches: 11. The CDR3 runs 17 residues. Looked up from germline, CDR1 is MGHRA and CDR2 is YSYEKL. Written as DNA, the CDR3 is TGCGCCAGCAGCCAAGATCTGACAATAGCTAGCGGGTACGAGCAGTACTTC. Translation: CASSQDLTIASGYEQYF.

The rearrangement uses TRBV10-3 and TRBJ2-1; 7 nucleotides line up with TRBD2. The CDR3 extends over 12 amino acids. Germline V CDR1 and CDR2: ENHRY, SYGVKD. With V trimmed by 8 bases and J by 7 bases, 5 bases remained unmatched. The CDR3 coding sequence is TGTGCCATCTCGGGGGGTACAAATGAGCAGTTCTTC. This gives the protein CAISGGTNEQFF.

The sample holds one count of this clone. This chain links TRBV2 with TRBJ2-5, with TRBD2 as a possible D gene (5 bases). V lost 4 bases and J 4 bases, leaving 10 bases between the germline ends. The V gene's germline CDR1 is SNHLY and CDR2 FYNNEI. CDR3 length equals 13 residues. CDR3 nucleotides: TGTGCCAGCAGTGGGGCAGAGGGAGAGACCCAGTACTTC. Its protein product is CASSGAEGETQYF.

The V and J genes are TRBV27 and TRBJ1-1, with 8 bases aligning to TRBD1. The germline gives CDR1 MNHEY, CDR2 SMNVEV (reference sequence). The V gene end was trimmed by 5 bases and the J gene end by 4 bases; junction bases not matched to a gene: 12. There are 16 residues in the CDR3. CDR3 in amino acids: CASSRTTGDGVTEAFF. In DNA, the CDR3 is TGTGCCAGCAGTCGCACGACAGGGGATGGAGTCACTGAAGCTTTCTTT.

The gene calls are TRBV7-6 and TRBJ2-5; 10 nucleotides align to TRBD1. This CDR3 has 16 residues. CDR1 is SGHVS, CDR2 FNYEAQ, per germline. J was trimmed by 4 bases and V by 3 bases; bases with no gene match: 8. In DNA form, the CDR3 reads TGTGCCAGCAGCTTCGAAGGGGGACAGGGGATAGAGACCCAGTACTTC. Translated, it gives CASSFEGGQGIETQYF.

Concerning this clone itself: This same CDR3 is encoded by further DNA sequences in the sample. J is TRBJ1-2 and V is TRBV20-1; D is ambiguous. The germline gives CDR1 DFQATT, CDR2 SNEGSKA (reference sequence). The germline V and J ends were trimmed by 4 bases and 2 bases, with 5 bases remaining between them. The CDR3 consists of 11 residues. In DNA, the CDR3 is TGCAGTGCTACCGTAAACTATGGCTACACCTTC. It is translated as CSATVNYGYTF.

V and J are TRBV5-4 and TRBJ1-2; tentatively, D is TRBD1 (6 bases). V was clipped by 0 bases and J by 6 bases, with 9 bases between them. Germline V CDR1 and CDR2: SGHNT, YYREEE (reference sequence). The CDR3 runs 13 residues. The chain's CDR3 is CASSLASGDGYTF. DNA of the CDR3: TGTGCCAGCAGCTTGGCTTCAGGGGATGGCTACACCTTC.

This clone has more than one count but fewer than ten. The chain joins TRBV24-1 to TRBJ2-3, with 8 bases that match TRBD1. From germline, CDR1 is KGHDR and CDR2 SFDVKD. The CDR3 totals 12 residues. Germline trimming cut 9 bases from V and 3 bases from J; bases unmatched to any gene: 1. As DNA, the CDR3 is TGTGCCACCCGGGACAGGACAGATACGCAGTATTTT. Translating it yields CATRDRTDTQYF.

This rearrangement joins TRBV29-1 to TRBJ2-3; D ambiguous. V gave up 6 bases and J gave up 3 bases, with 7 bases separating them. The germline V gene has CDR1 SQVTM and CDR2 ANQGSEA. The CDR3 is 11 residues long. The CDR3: CSVSRTDTQYF. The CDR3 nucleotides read TGCAGCGTGTCTAGAACAGATACGCAGTATTTT.

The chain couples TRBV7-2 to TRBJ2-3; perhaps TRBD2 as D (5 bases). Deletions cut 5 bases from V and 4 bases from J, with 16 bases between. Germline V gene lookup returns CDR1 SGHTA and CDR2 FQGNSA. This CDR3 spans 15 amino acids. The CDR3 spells CASSPSASYPDTQYF. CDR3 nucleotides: TGTGCCAGCAGCCCCTCAGCTAGCTACCCAGATACGCAGTATTTT. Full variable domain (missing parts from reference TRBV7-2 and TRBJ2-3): GAGVSQSPSNKVTEKGKDVELRCDPISGHTALYWYRQSLGQGLEFLIYFQGNSAPDKSGLPSDRFSAERTGGSVSTLTIQRTQQEDSAVYLCASSPSASYPDTQYFGPGTRLTVL.

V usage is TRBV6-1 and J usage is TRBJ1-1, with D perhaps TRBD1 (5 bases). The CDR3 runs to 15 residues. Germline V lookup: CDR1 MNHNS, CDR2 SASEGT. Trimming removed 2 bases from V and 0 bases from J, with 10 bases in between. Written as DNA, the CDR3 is TGTGCCAGCAGTGAATGGGGCAGCATGAACACTGAAGCTTTCTTT. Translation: CASSEWGSMNTEAFF.

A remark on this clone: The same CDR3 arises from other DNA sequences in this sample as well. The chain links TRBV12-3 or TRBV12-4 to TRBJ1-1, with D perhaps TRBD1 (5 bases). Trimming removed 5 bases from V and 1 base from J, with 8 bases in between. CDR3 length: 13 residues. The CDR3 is CASSPQGNTEAFF. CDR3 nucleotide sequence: TGTGCCAGCAGTCCCCAGGGGAACACTGAAGCTTTCTTT.

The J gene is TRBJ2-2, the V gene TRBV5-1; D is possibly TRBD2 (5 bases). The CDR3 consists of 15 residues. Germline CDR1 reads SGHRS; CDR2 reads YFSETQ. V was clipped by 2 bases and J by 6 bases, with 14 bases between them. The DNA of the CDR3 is TGCGCCAGCAGCTTCGGGAACCCCGGGGCCGGGGAGCTGTTTTTT. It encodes CASSFGNPGAGELFF.

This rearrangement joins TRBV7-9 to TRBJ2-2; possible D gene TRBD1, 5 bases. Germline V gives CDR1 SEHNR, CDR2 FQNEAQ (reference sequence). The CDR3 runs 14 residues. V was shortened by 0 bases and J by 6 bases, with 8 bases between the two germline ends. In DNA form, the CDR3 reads TGTGCCAGCAGCTTAGCAGGGGTGCCCGGGGAGCTGTTTTTT. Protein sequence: CASSLAGVPGELFF. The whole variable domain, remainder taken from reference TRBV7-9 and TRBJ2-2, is DTGVSQNPRHKITKRGQNVTFRCDPISEHNRLYWYRQTLGQGPEFLTYFQNEAQLEKSRLLSDRFSAERPKGSFSTLEIQRTEQGDSAMYLCASSLAGVPGELFFGEGSRLTVL.

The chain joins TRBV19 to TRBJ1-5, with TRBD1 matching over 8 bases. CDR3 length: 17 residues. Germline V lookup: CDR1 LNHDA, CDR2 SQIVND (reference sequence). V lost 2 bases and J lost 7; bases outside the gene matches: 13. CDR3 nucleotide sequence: TGTGCCAGTAGTATAAATCGGGAAAGGACAGGGAAACAGCCCCAGCATTTT. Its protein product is CASSINRERTGKQPQHF.

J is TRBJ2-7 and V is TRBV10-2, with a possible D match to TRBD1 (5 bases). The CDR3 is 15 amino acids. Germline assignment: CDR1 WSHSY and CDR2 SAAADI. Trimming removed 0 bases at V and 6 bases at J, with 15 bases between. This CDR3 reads CASSESTLGRPEQYF. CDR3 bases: TGCGCCAGCAGTGAGTCGACGTTGGGGCGACCCGAGCAGTACTTC.

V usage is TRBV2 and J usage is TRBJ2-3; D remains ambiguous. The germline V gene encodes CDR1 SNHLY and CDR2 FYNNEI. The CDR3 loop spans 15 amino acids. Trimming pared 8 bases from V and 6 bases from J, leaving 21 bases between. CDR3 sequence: CASGSGGTRKDTQYF. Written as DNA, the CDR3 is TGTGCCAGCGGCAGTGGCGGAACCAGAAAGGATACGCAGTATTTT. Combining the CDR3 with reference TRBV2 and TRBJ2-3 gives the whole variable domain EPEVTQTPSHQVTQMGQEVILRCVPISNHLYFYWYRQILGQKVEFLVSFYNNEISEKSEIFDDQFSVERPDGSNFTLKIRSTKLEDSAMYFCASGSGGTRKDTQYFGPGTRLTVL.

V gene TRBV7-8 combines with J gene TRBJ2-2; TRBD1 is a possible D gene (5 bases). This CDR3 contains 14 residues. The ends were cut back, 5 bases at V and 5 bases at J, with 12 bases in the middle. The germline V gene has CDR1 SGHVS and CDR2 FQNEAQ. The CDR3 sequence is CASSRPQATGELFF. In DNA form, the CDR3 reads TGTGCCAGCAGCCGCCCACAGGCGACCGGGGAGCTGTTTTTT.

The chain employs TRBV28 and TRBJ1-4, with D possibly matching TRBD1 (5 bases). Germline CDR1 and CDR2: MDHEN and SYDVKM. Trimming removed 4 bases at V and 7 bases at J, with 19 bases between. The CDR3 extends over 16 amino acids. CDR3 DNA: TGTGCCAGCAGTTCCCTACTTGGGGGGAACGGTGAAAAACTGTTTTTT. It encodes CASSSLLGGNGEKLFF. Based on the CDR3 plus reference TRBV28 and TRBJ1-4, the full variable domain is DVKVTQSSRYLVKRTGEKVFLECVQDMDHENMFWYRQDPGLGLRLIYFSYDVKMKEKGDIPEGYSVSREKKERFSLILESASTNQTSMYLCASSSLLGGNGEKLFFGSGTQLSVL.

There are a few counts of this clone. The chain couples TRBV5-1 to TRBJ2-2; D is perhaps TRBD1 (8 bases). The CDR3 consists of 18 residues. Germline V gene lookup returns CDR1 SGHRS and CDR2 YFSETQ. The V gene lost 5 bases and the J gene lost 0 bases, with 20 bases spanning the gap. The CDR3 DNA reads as TGCGCCAGCAGTTTCAGGACAGGGAGGGTTTCGAACACCGGGGAGCTGTTTTTT. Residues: CASSFRTGRVSNTGELFF. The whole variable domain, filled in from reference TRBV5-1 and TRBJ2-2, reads KAGVTQTPRYLIKTRGQQVTLSCSPISGHRSVSWYQQTPGQGLQFLFEYFSETQRNKGNFPGRFSGRQFSNSRSEMNVSTLELGDSALYLCASSFRTGRVSNTGELFFGEGSRLTVL.